The 26 T cell receptor beta chains presented below share a single source sample, sequenced in a study of blood T cells in healthy people across ages. It was with a sample-barcoded 5' primer and a J-beta primer mix that a second PCR of about 6 to 12 cycles was run. From the 5' RACE reads, TCRdb called clonotypes with MiXCR, one entry per CDR3 protein. The sample yields about 1,400,000 distinct CDR3 sequences, about 40% seen once. Source material: blood. The receptors were sampled from a woman aged 18-29 years in good health.

V gene TRBV28 combines with J gene TRBJ1-6; D is uncertain. This CDR3 has 18 residues. Germline V CDR1 and CDR2: MDHEN, SYDVKM. Trimming took 2 bases from V and 1 from J, leaving 15 bases between them. As DNA, the CDR3 is TGTGCCAGCAGTTTACCGCTGGCGGTCGGGTCCTATAATTCACCCCTCCACTTT. Residues: CASSLPLAVGSYNSPLHF.

This clonotype was picked up a small number of times. The chain is built from TRBV30 and TRBJ1-2, with 7 positions matching TRBD1. The CDR3 loop spans 14 amino acids. V shed 1 base, J shed 2 bases, and the junction held 4 bases outside the gene matches. Germline CDR1 GTSNPN, CDR2 SVGIG (reference sequence). CDR3 in amino acids: CAWSGDSLNYGYTF. CDR3 bases: TGTGCCTGGAGTGGGGACAGTTTGAACTATGGCTACACCTTC.

In this sample, this clonotype turned up a few times. The chain uses TRBV4-2 and TRBJ2-3, with 7 bases fitting TRBD2. The CDR3 runs to 16 residues. Germline CDR1 reads LGHNA; CDR2 reads YNFKEQ. V lost 1 base, J lost 0 bases, and 4 bases stayed unmatched. The CDR3 sequence: CASSQVRGGSTDTQYF. As DNA, the CDR3 is TGTGCCAGCAGCCAAGTACGCGGGGGAAGCACAGATACGCAGTATTTT.

This clonotype showed up just a few times. V is TRBV3-1 and J is TRBJ2-7; the D gene is possibly TRBD1 (6 bases). V was cut by 0 bases and J by 3 bases, with 15 bases left in between. Germline V gene sequence: CDR1 LGHDT, CDR2 YNNKEL (reference sequence). The CDR3 spans 16 residues. Written as DNA, the CDR3 is TGTGCCAGCAGCCAAGATCGAGGGGGATGGAACTACGAGCAGTACTTC. It codes for CASSQDRGGWNYEQYF.

This clonotype has only a few counts. This sequence joins TRBV7-2 and TRBJ2-1, with 12 bases that match TRBD2. CDR3 size: 15 residues. CDR1 is SGHTA and CDR2 is FQGNSA in the germline V gene. The V gene end was trimmed by 4 bases and the J gene end by 5 bases; junction bases not matched to a gene: 3. The CDR3 bases are TGTGCCAGCAGCTCGCGGACTAGCGGGGACAATGAGCAGTTCTTC. It encodes CASSSRTSGDNEQFF.

As regards this clonotype: A single base separates this from a much larger clone, so it may be a read error. Here the CDR3 DNA reads TGTGCCAGCAGCTTAGTTGCGGGAGGAGCCAAAAACATTCAGTACTTC. This encodes CASSLVAGGAKNIQYF. This chain links TRBV7-9 with TRBJ2-4; 8 nucleotides line up with TRBD2. The germline CDR1 and CDR2 sequences are SEHNR and FQNEAQ (reference sequence). This CDR3 is built from 16 residues. V lost 1 base to trimming and J lost 0 bases; unmatched junction nucleotides: 2.

A single count supports this clonotype. The chain carries TRBV21-1 and TRBJ2-7; the table's D gene call, TRBD2, was not cross checked with the DNA. TRBV21-1 is a known pseudogene. This CDR3 contains 16 residues. CDR3 sequence (DNA): TGTGCCAGCAGCAAAGAGGGGGAGAGGACTAGTCGCGAGCAGTACTTC. Residues: CASSKEGERTSREQYF.

V and J are TRBV12-3 or TRBV12-4 and TRBJ1-2, with D possibly matching TRBD1 (6 bases). The CDR3 runs 13 residues. V lost 6 bases and J lost 9, with 17 bases in between. CDR3 loop: CASRPTGKRRYTF. CDR3 coding DNA: TGTGCCAGCAGACCTACAGGGAAGAGACGCTACACCTTC.

The chain is built from TRBV7-2 and TRBJ2-1; 7 positions agree with TRBD2. The CDR3 contains 16 residues. Trimming removed 4 bases from V and 6 bases from J; junction bases left unmatched: 12. Germline CDR1 reads SGHTA; CDR2 reads FQGNSA. The CDR3 reads CASSWGGPGLPNEQFF. CDR3 sequence (DNA): TGTGCCAGCAGCTGGGGTGGGCCGGGACTACCCAATGAGCAGTTCTTC.

This clonotype was seen just once. The V and J genes are TRBV6-6 and TRBJ1-1; D perhaps matches TRBD1 (5 bases). Looked up from germline, CDR1 is MNHNY and CDR2 is SVGAGI (reference sequence). The CDR3 covers 15 residues. V lost 0 bases to trimming and J lost 1 base, with 9 bases between them. The CDR3 DNA follows: TGTGCCAGCAGTTACTCGAGGGGAGAGAACACTGAAGCTTTCTTT. It encodes CASSYSRGENTEAFF.

V usage is TRBV2 and J usage is TRBJ1-2, with unresolved D. The CDR3 covers 14 residues. CDR1 and CDR2 (germline): SNHLY, FYNNEI. The V and J ends lost 3 bases and 3 bases respectively, with 11 bases between them. The CDR3 protein is CASSEGSEYYGYTF. Here the CDR3 DNA reads TGTGCCAGCAGTGAGGGCAGCGAATACTATGGCTACACCTTC.

The chain recombines TRBV3-1 with TRBJ2-5, with D possibly being TRBD2 (7 bases). V was cut by 2 bases and J by 6 bases, with 16 bases left in between. The CDR3 length is 15 residues. The germline gives CDR1 LGHDT, CDR2 YNNKEL (reference sequence). In DNA form, the CDR3 reads TGTGCCAGCAGCCAAAACGGGGGGCGGGGAAAGACCCAGTACTTC. It specifies CASSQNGGRGKTQYF.

The chain is built from TRBV24-1 and TRBJ2-1; D remains ambiguous. The J call is uncertain, as TRBJ2-7 better fits the DNA end. This CDR3 comprises 16 residues. CDR1 and CDR2 from the germline V gene are KGHDR and SFDVKD. The CDR3: CATSDSDLPSYNEQYF. CDR3 in DNA: TGTGCCACCAGTGATTCGGACCTACCCTCCTACAATGAGCAGTACTTC.

This clonotype was counted only a few times. This chain joins TRBV27 and TRBJ1-6, with D unclear. CDR3 length: 13 amino acids. Trimming pared 7 bases from V and 8 bases from J, leaving 12 bases between. CDR1 and CDR2 (germline): MNHEY, SMNVEV (reference sequence). The CDR3 is CASTSGTYSPLHF. CDR3 nucleotides: TGTGCCAGCACGTCAGGCACCTATTCACCCCTCCACTTT.

The chain is built from TRBV19 and TRBJ2-2; a possible D gene is TRBD2 (6 bases). This CDR3 spans 13 amino acids. Trimming took off 6 bases at V and 7 bases at J, with 12 bases between the two ends. CDR1 is LNHDA and CDR2 is SQIVND in the germline V gene (reference sequence). As DNA, the CDR3 is TGTGCCAGTAGGACGACTAGTGTCGGGGAGCTGTTTTTT. This codes for CASRTTSVGELFF. Full variable domain (outside the CDR3, taken from reference TRBV19 and TRBJ2-2): DGGITQSPKYLFRKEGQNVTLSCEQNLNHDAMYWYRQDPGQGLRLIYYSQIVNDFQKGDIAEGYSVSREKKESFPLTVTSAQKNPTAFYLCASRTTSVGELFFGEGSRLTVL.

This clonotype was counted only a few times. The rearrangement links TRBV15 to TRBJ1-2; TRBD1 matches at 8 bases. With V trimmed by 6 bases and J by 3 bases, 3 bases remained unmatched. The CDR3 length is 13 residues. CDR1 and CDR2 from the germline V gene are LNHNV and YYDKDF (reference sequence). The CDR3 protein is CATRSDRDYGYTF. The CDR3 bases are TGTGCCACCAGGTCGGACAGGGACTATGGCTACACCTTC.

A few counts support this clonotype. V usage is TRBV15 and J usage is TRBJ2-7, with 9 bases lining up with TRBD2. Germline V lookup: CDR1 LNHNV, CDR2 YYDKDF (reference sequence). The CDR3 is 15 residues long. Trimming took 1 base from V and 4 from J; bases not matched to a gene: 5. The CDR3 nucleotides are TGTGCCACCAGCAGAGTGGCGGGAGGGCTTTACGAGCAGTACTTC. It yields the protein CATSRVAGGLYEQYF.

The rearrangement uses TRBV20-1 and TRBJ2-1, with 9 positions matching TRBD2. The CDR3 is made up of 16 amino acids. The trim removed 6 bases at V and 2 bases at J, leaving 11 bases unmatched. Looked up from germline, CDR1 is DFQATT and CDR2 is SNEGSKA (reference sequence). In DNA, the CDR3 is TGCAGTGCCCCTCTAGCGGGGCGACTCGCCTACAATGAGCAGTTCTTC. Amino acid sequence: CSAPLAGRLAYNEQFF.

Note on this clonotype: Sequence at one end of the junction differs from germline and may be a read error. The gene calls are TRBV6-5 and TRBJ1-1; 7 bases match TRBD1. The germline V gene has CDR1 MNHEY and CDR2 SVGAGI. This CDR3 spans 17 amino acids. CDR3 in DNA: TGTGCCGGCAGTTACTCGCAAGGGGGCGACCGGGTCACTGAAGCTTTCTTT. Protein product: CAGSYSQGGDRVTEAFF.

The rearrangement links TRBV6-2 or TRBV6-3 to TRBJ2-3; TRBD1 matches at 7 bases. The CDR3 contains 16 residues. The ends lost 4 bases at V and 8 bases at J; junction bases unmatched: 15. Germline V gene lookup returns CDR1 MNHEY and CDR2 SVGEGT. CDR3 in amino acids: CASSSYFGTAPVTQYF. The DNA for the CDR3 is TGTGCCAGCAGTTCCTACTTCGGGACAGCCCCAGTTACGCAGTATTTT.

The V gene is TRBV30, the J gene TRBJ2-6, with D possibly TRBD1 on 6 matching bases. CDR1 is GTSNPN, CDR2 SVGIG, per germline (reference sequence). V was pared by 1 base and J by 0 bases, with 13 bases between. The CDR3 loop spans 17 amino acids. The CDR3 DNA follows: TGTGCCTGGAGTGCCCCGGACAGCCGCTCTGGGGCCAACGTCCTGACTTTC. Its translation: CAWSAPDSRSGANVLTF. The variable domain in full, completed from reference TRBV30 and TRBJ2-6, reads SQTIHQWPATLVQPVGSPLSLECTVEGTSNPNLYWYRQAAGRGLQLLFYSVGIGQISSEVPQNLSASRPQDRQFILSSKKLLLSDSGFYLCAWSAPDSRSGANVLTFGAGSRLTVL.

There are a few counts of this clonotype. The rearrangement joins TRBV15 to TRBJ1-2; TRBD1 might be the D (5 bases). This CDR3 has 17 amino acids. CDR1 and CDR2 (germline): LNHNV, YYDKDF (reference sequence). Between the trimmed V and J ends, which lost 0 bases and 6 bases, there was a span of 20 bases. Here the CDR3 DNA reads TGTGCCACCAGCAGAGATCGCCTCAGCCCAGGGAGCAATGGCTACACCTTC. Encoded protein: CATSRDRLSPGSNGYTF. The full variable domain, with the rest looked up from reference TRBV15 and TRBJ1-2, is DAMVIQNPRYQVTQFGKPVTLSCSQTLNHNVMYWYQQKSSQAPKLLFHYYDKDFNNEADTPDNFQSRRPNTSFCFLDIRSPGLGDTAMYLCATSRDRLSPGSNGYTFGSGTRLTVV.

The chain links TRBV9 to TRBJ1-2; the D gene is possibly TRBD1 (5 bases). The CDR3 is made up of 14 amino acids. The V gene lost 0 bases and the J gene lost 4 bases, with 10 bases spanning the gap. CDR1 is SGDLS, CDR2 YYNGEE, per germline. The CDR3: CASSVGGMAYGYTF. The CDR3 DNA is TGTGCCAGCAGCGTAGGGGGGATGGCCTATGGCTACACCTTC.

A few counts support this clonotype. The chain carries TRBV3-1 and TRBJ2-7; perhaps D is TRBD1 or TRBD2 (5 bases each). Germline values: CDR1 LGHDT, CDR2 YNNKEL (reference sequence). The ends were cut back, 2 bases at V and 1 base at J, with 9 bases in the middle. This CDR3 has 14 amino acids. DNA of the CDR3: TGTGCCAGCAGCCAATGGGACGGATCCTACGAGCAGTACTTC. Residues: CASSQWDGSYEQYF.

The chain recombines TRBV12-3 or TRBV12-4 with TRBJ2-1; D not resolved. V shed 8 bases and J shed 8 bases, with 22 bases lying between them. The length of the CDR3 is 15 residues. The CDR3 DNA sequence: TGTGCCAGCTATTCTGAGCCGCCCCTAAGGGATGAGCAGTTCTTC. Translating it yields CASYSEPPLRDEQFF.

The rearrangement links TRBV29-1 to TRBJ2-1; 10 nucleotides agree with TRBD1. V shed 6 bases, J shed 9 bases, and the junction held 8 bases outside the gene matches. The CDR3 covers 13 residues. The germline V gene has CDR1 SQVTM and CDR2 ANQGSEA. The CDR3: CSVGQGLMGEQFF. CDR3 nucleotides: TGCAGCGTGGGACAGGGGCTGATGGGTGAGCAGTTCTTC.